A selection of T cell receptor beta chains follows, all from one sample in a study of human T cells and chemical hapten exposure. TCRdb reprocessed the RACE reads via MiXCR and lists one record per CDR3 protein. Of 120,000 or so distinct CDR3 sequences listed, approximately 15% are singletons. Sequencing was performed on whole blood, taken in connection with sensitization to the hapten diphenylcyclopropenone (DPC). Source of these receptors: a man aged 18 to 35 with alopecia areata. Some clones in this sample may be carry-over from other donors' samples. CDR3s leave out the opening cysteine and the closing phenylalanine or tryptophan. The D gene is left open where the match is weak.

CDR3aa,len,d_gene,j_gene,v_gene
ASSPADSHRAGRTGELF,17,.,TRBJ2-2,TRBV11-2
SALRTGKTEAF,11,TRBD1,TRBJ1-1,TRBV20-1
ASRHHAGARGQEQF,14,.,TRBJ2-1,TRBV11-1
ASSIAGGRQPQH,12,.,TRBJ1-5,TRBV19
ASRGGQYITDTQY,13,.,TRBJ2-3,TRBV7-9
ASSYGPGTEAY,11,.,TRBJ1-1,TRBV6-5
ASSPLGANTGELF,13,.,TRBJ2-2,TRBV12-3/TRBV12-4
ASSIGLRTNEQF,12,.,TRBJ2-1,TRBV19
ASSVGPNYGYT,11,.,TRBJ1-2,TRBV9
ASSLFGGGRRNEQF,14,TRBD2,TRBJ2-1,TRBV11-3
ASTWGAANTGELF,13,.,TRBJ2-2,TRBV5-1
ASSTRSFQETQY,12,.,TRBJ2-5,TRBV2
SAIPPSDPAGTQY,13,.,TRBJ2-5,TRBV20-1
ASSGIRGTGWFGANVLT,17,TRBD1,TRBJ2-6,TRBV2
ASSYHSQALSGTEAF,15,.,TRBJ1-1,TRBV6-2/TRBV6-3
ASSHGRVTDTQY,12,.,TRBJ2-3,TRBV11-2
ASSISTGVGYT,11,TRBD1,TRBJ1-2,TRBV19
ASSLGRDRLQQPQH,14,TRBD1,TRBJ1-5,TRBV11-2
ASNRGALSGELF,12,.,TRBJ2-2,TRBV2
AISEGQAGEQF,11,TRBD1,TRBJ2-1,TRBV10-3
ASTITLAPGGTNEKLF,16,.,TRBJ1-4,TRBV28
ATSDYSAPYEQY,12,.,TRBJ2-7,TRBV24-1
ASSPAETGPGTLKGYGYT,18,.,TRBJ1-2,TRBV18
ASSQVAGEETQY,12,.,TRBJ2-5,TRBV3-1
ASSQGDSRGTIY,12,TRBD1,TRBJ1-3,TRBV4-3
ASSSDDSPLH,10,.,TRBJ1-6,TRBV7-6
ASSQDRGIVSYGYT,14,.,TRBJ1-2,TRBV4-3
ASSRRVLNEKLF,12,.,TRBJ1-4,TRBV5-7
ASSLRGPVSTDTQY,14,.,TRBJ2-3,TRBV12-3/TRBV12-4
ASSGSNGNEQF,11,.,TRBJ2-1,TRBV9
ASSVHSGANVLT,12,.,TRBJ2-6,TRBV9
ASSSLGQLVDTEAF,14,.,TRBJ1-1,TRBV28
ASSQDQMGTYNSPLH,15,.,TRBJ1-6,TRBV4-3
ASSRISEGSEAF,12,.,TRBJ1-1,TRBV5-7
ASSPRQGANEKLF,13,TRBD1,TRBJ1-4,TRBV2
ASSQVLSGGYNEQF,14,TRBD2,TRBJ2-1,TRBV4-1
ASSQDRAGYYEQY,13,.,TRBJ2-7,TRBV4-3
ASSYSEPSDETQY,13,.,TRBJ2-5,TRBV6-5
ASSLGTYLSYEQY,13,.,TRBJ2-7,TRBV7-2
ASSELSGTGTNQPQH,15,TRBD1,TRBJ1-5,TRBV10-2
ASSPFHGNTEAF,12,.,TRBJ1-1,TRBV12-3/TRBV12-4
SASGTGAGELF,11,TRBD1,TRBJ2-2,TRBV20-1
SARKGSSNTEAF,12,.,TRBJ1-1,TRBV20-1
ASRRGDASNTGELF,14,.,TRBJ2-2,TRBV6-5
ATSPGLAGNTGELF,14,TRBD2,TRBJ2-2,TRBV24-1